This T cell receptor (beta chain) was found in a study of blood T cell repertoires in COVID-19. Study information: COVID-19 samples, acute and convalescent, were from the United States, Italy and Spain. Sources were T cells, B-cell-depleted T cells, or PBMCs; the material itself was cDNA or gDNA.

Some clones are missing from TCRdb's copy, which holds only in-frame ones; the method was immunoSEQ multiplex PCR. The sample holds fewer than 250,000 clones, approximately 86% seen once. The CDR3 is 15 residues long. The germline CDR1 and CDR2 sequences are SGHRS and YFSETQ. V lost 4 bases, J lost 6 bases, and 20 bases lay in between. Sequenced: peripheral blood. The chain couples TRBV5-1 to TRBJ2-7; a weak D match, TRBD1 (5 bases). The TCR sequence derives from a man between 60 and 75 years old with acute or convalescent COVID-19. CDR3 sequence: CASSRSGGMTVEQYF. For the CDR3, the DNA is TGCGCCAGCAGCCGAAGTGGCGGCATGACAGTCGAGCAGTACTTC.